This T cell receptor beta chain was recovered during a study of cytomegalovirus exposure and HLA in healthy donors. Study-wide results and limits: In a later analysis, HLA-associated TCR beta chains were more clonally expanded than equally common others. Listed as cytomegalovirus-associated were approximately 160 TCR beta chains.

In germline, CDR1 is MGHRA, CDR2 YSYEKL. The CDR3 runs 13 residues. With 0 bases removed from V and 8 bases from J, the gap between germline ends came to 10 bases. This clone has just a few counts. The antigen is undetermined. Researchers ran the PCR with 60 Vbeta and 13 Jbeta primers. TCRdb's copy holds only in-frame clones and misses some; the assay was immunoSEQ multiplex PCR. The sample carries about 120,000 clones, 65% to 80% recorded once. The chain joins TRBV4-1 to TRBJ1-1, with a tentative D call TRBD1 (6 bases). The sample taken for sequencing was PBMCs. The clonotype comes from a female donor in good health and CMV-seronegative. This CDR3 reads CASSQDGGQEAFF. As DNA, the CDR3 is TGCGCCAGCAGCCAAGATGGCGGACAGGAAGCTTTCTTT.